Here is one T cell receptor (beta chain) with its context. As to treatment: 15 Gy SBRT to primary tumor, nephrectomy 4 weeks later. Method: immunoSEQ multiplex PCR; TCRdb's copy keeps in-frame clones and lacks some. The sample shows about 15,000 clones, about 64% of them seen only once. The sample is drawn from a study of radiation and T cells in renal cell carcinoma. V lost 4 bases and J lost 5; bases outside the gene matches: 11. Germline CDR1 LGHNA, CDR2 YNFKEQ. The CDR3 is 16 amino acids. The source is a woman aged 70-85 years with renal cell carcinoma. The chain joins TRBV4-2 to TRBJ1-1, with 9 bases fitting TRBD1. Here the sequenced sample was tumor tissue, taken from a patient whose treatment included radiotherapy and nephrectomy. DNA for the CDR3: TGTGCCAGCAGCCCGAACAGGGGGCGAGGGGGAACTGAAGCTTTCTTT. This sequence encodes CASSPNRGRGGTEAFF.